These 18 T cell receptor beta chains originate from one sample sequenced in a study of fetal regulatory T cell absence and autoimmunity. The repertoire was sequenced with immunoSEQ multiplex PCR; TCRdb's copy has only in-frame clones and lacks some. Here the sample spans some 46,000 clones, about 80% being singletons. The sample consisted of cord blood. The receptors here all came from a newborn boy with IPEX syndrome.

The chain links TRBV6-1 to TRBJ2-1, with D unresolved. The CDR3 runs 12 residues. V shed 7 bases and J shed 3 bases, with 7 bases lying between them. Germline CDR1 reads MNHNS; CDR2 reads SASEGT. This CDR3 is CASKGFYNEQFF. For the CDR3, the DNA is TGTGCCAGCAAGGGCTTCTACAATGAGCAGTTCTTC.

This rearrangement joins TRBV9 to TRBJ2-1; a weak D match, TRBD2 (6 bases). CDR1 is SGDLS and CDR2 is YYNGEE in the germline V gene. With 4 bases removed from V and 6 bases from J, the gap between germline ends came to 20 bases. The CDR3 has 16 residues. The chain's CDR3 is CASSPTTSSRSNEQFF. In DNA form, the CDR3 reads TGTGCCAGCAGCCCCACGACTAGTAGTAGATCCAATGAGCAGTTCTTC.

The V and J genes are TRBV30 and TRBJ1-1, with D hard to call. Germline V lookup: CDR1 GTSNPN, CDR2 SVGIG (reference sequence). The germline V and J ends were trimmed by 2 bases and 3 bases, with 10 bases remaining between them. The CDR3 extends over 13 amino acids. The DNA of the CDR3 is TGTGCCTGGAGTCCCCTTTCGGACACTGAAGCTTTCTTT. Its protein product is CAWSPLSDTEAFF.

The chain carries TRBV7-2 and TRBJ2-2; 7 bases agree with TRBD2. With 3 bases clipped from V and 1 base from J, the junction kept 2 bases outside the gene matches. Germline V gene lookup returns CDR1 SGHTA and CDR2 FQGNSA. This CDR3 has 15 amino acids. CDR3 sequence: CASSFSGRNTGELFF. The CDR3, as DNA: TGTGCCAGCAGCTTTAGCGGGCGGAACACCGGGGAGCTGTTTTTT. Variable domain in full (rest from reference TRBV7-2 and TRBJ2-2): GAGVSQSPSNKVTEKGKDVELRCDPISGHTALYWYRQSLGQGLEFLIYFQGNSAPDKSGLPSDRFSAERTGGSVSTLTIQRTQQEDSAVYLCASSFSGRNTGELFFGEGSRLTVL.

DNA for the CDR3: TGCGCCAGCAGCCTTTGGCGAGAGCGTGTGACAGATACGCAGTATTTT. It translates to CASSLWRERVTDTQYF. V gene TRBV4-3 combines with J gene TRBJ2-3; D is unresolved. Germline lookup yields CDR1 LGHNA and CDR2 YSLEER. With 4 bases removed from V and 3 bases from J, the gap between germline ends came to 17 bases. This CDR3 comprises 16 residues.

The chain combines TRBV6-5 with TRBJ1-6; D is unclear. The germline gives CDR1 MNHEY, CDR2 SVGAGI. The CDR3 has 12 residues. V was trimmed by 5 bases and J by 8 bases, leaving 7 bases between them. The CDR3 sequence is CASSEAHSPLHF. The CDR3 DNA sequence: TGTGCCAGCAGTGAAGCCCATTCACCCCTCCACTTT.

CDR3 protein: CASALFPRGQETQYF. The CDR3, as DNA: TGCGCCAGCGCCCTCTTTCCAAGGGGGCAAGAGACCCAGTACTTC. The chain couples TRBV5-1 to TRBJ2-5; maybe TRBD1 (6 bases). V was pared by 7 bases and J by 2 bases, with 18 bases between. Germline V gene sequence: CDR1 SGHRS, CDR2 YFSETQ. The CDR3 is made up of 15 amino acids.

The V and J genes are TRBV10-1 and TRBJ2-3; perhaps TRBD1 as D (6 bases). The V and J ends lost 10 bases and 1 base respectively, with 6 bases between them. Germline CDR1 WNHNN, CDR2 SYGVQD (reference sequence). The CDR3 runs to 11 residues. The CDR3 is CATGGTDTQYF. In DNA form, the CDR3 reads TGCGCCACAGGGGGCACAGATACGCAGTATTTT.

The chain has TRBV15 and TRBJ1-5, with D unresolved. Trimming cost V 1 base and J 4 bases, with 8 bases left between them. This CDR3 is built from 14 residues. Germline CDR1 LNHNV, CDR2 YYDKDF (reference sequence). CDR3: CATSRVTENQPQHF. The CDR3, as DNA: TGTGCCACCAGCAGAGTAACAGAGAATCAGCCCCAGCATTTT.

The chain carries TRBV9 and TRBJ2-3; 9 positions agree with TRBD2. This CDR3 spans 16 amino acids. CDR1 and CDR2 from the germline V gene are SGDLS and YYNGEE. V shed 0 bases and J 0 bases; nucleotides not matched to a gene: 2. This chain's CDR3 is CASSVVAGGSTDTQYF. The CDR3 DNA reads as TGTGCCAGCAGCGTAGTCGCGGGAGGGAGCACAGATACGCAGTATTTT. The whole variable domain, filled in from reference TRBV9 and TRBJ2-3, reads DSGVTQTPKHLITATGQRVTLRCSPRSGDLSVYWYQQSLDQGLQFLIQYYNGEERAKGNILERFSAQQFPDLHSELNLSSLELGDSALYFCASSVVAGGSTDTQYFGPGTRLTVL.

The V gene is TRBV27, the J gene TRBJ2-7; D is unresolved. V lost 0 bases to trimming and J lost 0 bases, with 6 bases between them. This CDR3 has 14 amino acids. The germline V gene has CDR1 MNHEY and CDR2 SMNVEV (reference sequence). This CDR3 is CASSLSYSSYEQYF. The CDR3 DNA sequence: TGTGCCAGCAGTTTATCTTATAGCTCCTACGAGCAGTACTTC.

The CDR3 sequence is CASSQFGNNEQFF. The CDR3 bases are TGCGCCAGCAGCCAATTTGGGAACAATGAGCAGTTCTTC. The chain carries TRBV4-1 and TRBJ2-1; D remains unclear. This CDR3 spans 13 amino acids. Trimming stripped 2 bases from V and 5 bases from J, with 7 bases between. Germline V gene lookup returns CDR1 MGHRA and CDR2 YSYEKL.

J is TRBJ2-3 and V is TRBV6-4, with 7 positions matching TRBD2. The CDR3 loop spans 15 amino acids. The V gene's germline CDR1 is MRHNA and CDR2 SNTAGT. The V segment lost 0 bases and the J segment 3 bases; nucleotides outside the gene matches: 3. The CDR3, as DNA: TGTGCCAGCAGTGACTCGGCGGGAGAAACAGATACGCAGTATTTT. This codes for CASSDSAGETDTQYF.

The V gene is TRBV5-1, the J gene TRBJ2-1; TRBD2 is a possible D gene (6 bases). V lost 7 bases and J lost 4, with 15 bases in between. The CDR3 is made up of 14 amino acids. The germline V gene encodes CDR1 SGHRS and CDR2 YFSETQ. CDR3 in amino acids: CASVAVGGYNEQFF. In DNA form, the CDR3 reads TGCGCCAGCGTAGCGGTAGGCGGTTACAATGAGCAGTTCTTC.

J is TRBJ2-5 and V is TRBV7-2; D may be TRBD1 (5 bases). CDR3 length: 13 residues. V was cut by 2 bases and J by 5 bases, with 9 bases left in between. CDR1 is SGHTA and CDR2 is FQGNSA in the germline V gene. This CDR3 is CASSLRGGETQYF. CDR3 sequence (DNA): TGTGCCAGCAGCTTAAGGGGTGGGGAGACCCAGTACTTC.

This sequence joins TRBV4-1 and TRBJ2-7; D is ambiguous. V lost 1 base and J lost 0, with 13 bases in between. CDR3 length: 16 amino acids. The germline V gene encodes CDR1 MGHRA and CDR2 YSYEKL. CDR3: CASSQVVADLSYEQYF. For the CDR3, the DNA is TGCGCCAGCAGCCAAGTAGTGGCGGACCTCTCCTACGAGCAGTACTTC.

CDR3 sequence: CATSGGKRGLSTDTQYF. CDR3 in DNA: TGTGCCACCAGCGGGGGGAAGCGGGGGCTCAGCACAGATACGCAGTATTTT. V usage is TRBV15 and J usage is TRBJ2-3; 8 nucleotides align to TRBD2. Germline V gene lookup returns CDR1 LNHNV and CDR2 YYDKDF (reference sequence). Unmatched junction bases numbered 10, after V lost 5 bases and J lost 0 bases. The CDR3 is made up of 17 amino acids.

The chain joins TRBV11-3 to TRBJ2-1, with D uncertain. The CDR3 extends over 14 amino acids. The germline V gene encodes CDR1 SGHNT and CDR2 YENEEA. Trimming took off 6 bases at V and 5 bases at J, with 14 bases between the two ends. The CDR3, as DNA: TGTGCCAGCAGATTAAACACGTACAACAATGAGCAGTTCTTC. Translation gives CASRLNTYNNEQFF. The full variable domain, rest sourced from reference TRBV11-3 and TRBJ2-1, is EAGVVQSPRYKIIEKKQPVAFWCNPISGHNTLYWYLQNLGQGPELLIRYENEEAVDDSQLPKDRFSAERLKGVDSTLKIQPAELGDSAVYLCASRLNTYNNEQFFGPGTRLTVL.